This T cell receptor (beta chain) was captured by sequencing in a study of T cell responses to AZD1222 COVID-19 vaccine. Overall study results and limits: Clonal diversity was possibly underestimated, and white British individuals and females predominated among donors.

V was shortened by 6 bases and J by 1 base, with 7 bases between the two germline ends. CDR3 length: 12 amino acids. CDR1 is ENHRY, CDR2 SYGVKD, per germline. TCRdb keeps only in-frame clones here, not all; method: immunoSEQ multiplex PCR. Of 150,000 to 200,000 clones in the sample, approximately 90% were seen once. In regard to this clone: What it recognizes is unknown.

This chain links TRBV10-3 with TRBJ2-7; weak D call: TRBD1 (5 bases). This clonotype was sampled from an adult in good health. The sample in question was peripheral blood, obtained on day 0 of AZD1222 vaccination. In DNA, the CDR3 is TGTGCCATCAGCCCAGGGTCCTACGAGCAGTACTTC. Translation: CAISPGSYEQYF.